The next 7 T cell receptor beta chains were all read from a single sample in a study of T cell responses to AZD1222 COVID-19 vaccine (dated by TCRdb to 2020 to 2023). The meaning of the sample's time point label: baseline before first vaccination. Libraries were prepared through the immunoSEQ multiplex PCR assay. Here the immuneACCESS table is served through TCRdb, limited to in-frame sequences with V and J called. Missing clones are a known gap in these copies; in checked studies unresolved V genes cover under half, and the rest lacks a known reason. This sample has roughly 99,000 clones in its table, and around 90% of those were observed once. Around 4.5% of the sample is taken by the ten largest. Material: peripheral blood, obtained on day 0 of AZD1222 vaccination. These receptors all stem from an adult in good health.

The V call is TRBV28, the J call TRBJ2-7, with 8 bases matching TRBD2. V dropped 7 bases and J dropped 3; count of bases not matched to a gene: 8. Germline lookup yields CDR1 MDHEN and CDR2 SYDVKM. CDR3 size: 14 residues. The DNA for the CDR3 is TGTGCCAGCACTCCGCCGGGACTAGTCTACGAGCAGTACTTC. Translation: CASTPPGLVYEQYF.

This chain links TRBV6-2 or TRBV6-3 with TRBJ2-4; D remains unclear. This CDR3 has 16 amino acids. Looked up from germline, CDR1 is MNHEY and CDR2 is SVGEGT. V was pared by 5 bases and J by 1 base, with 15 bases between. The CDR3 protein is CASSTATLGAKNIQYF. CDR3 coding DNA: TGTGCCAGCAGTACAGCCACCCTCGGGGCCAAAAACATTCAGTACTTC.

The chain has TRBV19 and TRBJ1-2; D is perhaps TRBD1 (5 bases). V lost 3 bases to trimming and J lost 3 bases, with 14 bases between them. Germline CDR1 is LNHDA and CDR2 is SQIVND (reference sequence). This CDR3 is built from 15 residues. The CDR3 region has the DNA TGTGCCAGTAGTATTTGGGGGAGTCTTCACTATGGCTACACCTTC. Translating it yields CASSIWGSLHYGYTF.

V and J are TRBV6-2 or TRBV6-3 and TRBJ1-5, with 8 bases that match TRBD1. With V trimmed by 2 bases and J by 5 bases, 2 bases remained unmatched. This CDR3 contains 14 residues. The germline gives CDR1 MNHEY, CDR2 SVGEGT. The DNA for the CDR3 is TGTGCCAGCAGTTACATGACAGGGGATCAGCCCCAGCATTTT. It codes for CASSYMTGDQPQHF.

CDR3 sequence (DNA): TGTGCCAGCAGTTCCCGGATCCGAGAGCAGTTCTTC. This codes for CASSSRIREQFF. The genes are TRBV5-8 and TRBJ2-1; D remains ambiguous. This CDR3 is 12 amino acids long. Germline assignment: CDR1 SGHTS and CDR2 YDEGEE. Trimming shortened V by 5 bases and J by 10 bases, and 13 bases separated the two germline ends.

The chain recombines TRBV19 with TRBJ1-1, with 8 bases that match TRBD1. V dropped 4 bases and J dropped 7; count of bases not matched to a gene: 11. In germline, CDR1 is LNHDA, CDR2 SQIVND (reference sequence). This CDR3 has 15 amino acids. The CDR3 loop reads CASSRTGQVPREAFF. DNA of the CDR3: TGTGCCAGTAGTAGGACGGGACAGGTCCCCCGTGAAGCTTTCTTT.

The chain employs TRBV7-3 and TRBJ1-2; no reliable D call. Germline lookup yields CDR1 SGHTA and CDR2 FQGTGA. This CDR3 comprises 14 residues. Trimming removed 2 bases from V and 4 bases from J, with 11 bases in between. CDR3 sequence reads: CASSLDDGSYGYTF. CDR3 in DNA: TGTGCCAGCAGCTTAGATGACGGTTCCTATGGCTACACCTTC.